The rows below give T cell receptor beta chains drawn from one sample of a study of blood T cell repertoires in COVID-19. Sequencing was performed with immunoSEQ multiplex PCR; in TCRdb, only in-frame clones are kept and a portion is missing. The table lists about 150,000 clones, roughly 85% of them singletons. The source material was peripheral blood. The receptor source for this set is a woman over 75 with acute or convalescent COVID-19. Each CDR3 is given with its conserved first and last residue.

J gene: TRBJ2-1
V gene: TRBV15
CDR3 protein: CATRQGRYNEQFF

J gene: TRBJ2-7
V gene: TRBV12-5
CDR3 protein: CDRGEQYF

J gene: TRBJ1-5
V gene: TRBV19
CDR3 protein: CASSIRGYDQPQHF

J gene: TRBJ2-1
V gene: TRBV6-1
CDR3 protein: CASSANRDSAYNEQFF

J gene: TRBJ1-1
V gene: TRBV6-6
CDR3 protein: CASSYRTGDPTEAFF

J gene: TRBJ2-5
V gene: TRBV24-1
CDR3 protein: CATSDRSQETQYF

J gene: TRBJ1-6
V gene: TRBV28
CDR3 protein: CASYGTGSSSPLHF

J gene: TRBJ1-6
V gene: TRBV4-2
CDR3 protein: CASSQDRQVFSPLHF

J gene: TRBJ2-7
V gene: TRBV7-9
CDR3 protein: CASSSLARDRGGEQYF

J gene: TRBJ1-5
V gene: TRBV27
CDR3 protein: CASSYSSGQPQHF

J gene: TRBJ2-1
V gene: TRBV7-2
CDR3 protein: CASSFTQTSAQFF

J gene: TRBJ2-3
V gene: TRBV27
CDR3 protein: CASSFLAGGTDTQYF

J gene: TRBJ2-2
V gene: TRBV29-1
CDR3 protein: CSVEVKREGSNTGELFF

J gene: TRBJ2-3
V gene: TRBV7-9
CDR3 protein: CASSLGAGESDTQYF

J gene: TRBJ1-1
V gene: TRBV6-5
CDR3 protein: CASSYLPGVNTEAFF

J gene: TRBJ2-5
V gene: TRBV11-1
CDR3 protein: CASSLNQLAEETQYF

J gene: TRBJ1-6
V gene: TRBV7-8
CDR3 protein: CASSGQGGSNSPLHF

J gene: TRBJ1-5
V gene: TRBV28
CDR3 protein: CASSLGGRWDQPQHF

J gene: TRBJ2-7
V gene: TRBV11-3
CDR3 protein: CASSILPPGQRYEQYF

J gene: TRBJ2-1
V gene: TRBV3-1/TRBV3-2
CDR3 protein: CASSPLRGRVGGANEQFF